The T cell receptor beta chain under discussion was sequenced for a study of blood T cell repertoires in COVID-19 (TCRdb year 2020). The study in broad terms: Samples covering the acute and convalescent phases of COVID-19 were provided by collaborators in the United States, Italy and Spain. The prospective study material was composed of cDNA or gDNA derived from T cells, B-cell-depleted T cells, or PBMCs. Subjects who had been exposed to COVID-19, were actively infected with it, or had recovered from it provided the deeply sampled blood TCRbeta repertoires that made up the dataset. A freely available public database, intended as a resource for researchers studying the immune response to SARS-CoV-2, is where the repertoires were released. Samples were obtained from the ongoing ImmuneRACE study (first 160 participants) and from 1,254 subjects provided by 6 global collaborators. The sample metadata nearly always contained a de-identified subject ID, COVID-19 status, age in years and sex. Where available, HLA class I and class II types were taken from metadata supplied by the sample provider and were not determined by assay-based typing. The study at large found these results: The amount of clinical and demographic metadata varied by source and participant and was provided uncurated.

Comments on this clone: Its binding antigen is unknown. The sample holds no much larger clone one base away, and base qualities are not on file.

The CDR1 and CDR2 encoded by the germline V gene are SGHDN and FVKESK. V lost 1 base and J lost 4 bases; the stretch between them is 7 bases long. From cysteine to phenylalanine, the CDR3 is 13 amino acids long. Of all the DNA, just the CDR3 is kept, 39 bases in frame from base 1. TCRbeta CDR3 regions were amplified from genomic DNA by means of the immunoSEQ Assay, a bias-controlled multiplex PCR. Per the source publication's procedure: Within the assay, amplification of reference gene primers was used to estimate how many nucleated cells each sample contained. To quantify the absolute abundance of each unique TCRbeta CDR3 rearrangement, sequence reads were collapsed and filtered. For each sample, productive Simpson clonality was calculated as the square root of Simpson's diversity index across productive rearrangements. As stored in TCRdb, this immuneACCESS dataset retains in-frame rearrangements with V and J assigned. A fraction of the clones does not appear; measured against another copy, unresolved V genes explain less than half of the discrepancy, and the remainder lacks a known reason. D and trimming were read from the DNA, whereas the V and J calls and clone size are those reported in that table. The sample records 190,000 or so clones, approximately 90% of which are singletons. The top ten clones comprise 2% to 2.5% of the sample.

In the prospective study, participants were roughly 18 to 95 years old, resided in around 25 geographic areas of the United States, and were enrolled through a virtual design. In the prospective study, cohorts were assigned on the basis of participant-reported clinical history obtained from a screening survey and a study questionnaire. Recovered participants in ImmuneRACE Cohort 3 were defined by two consecutive negative NP/OP PCR tests, clearance by a healthcare professional, or resolution of symptoms. Mobile phlebotomists in the prospective study collected whole blood, serum and a nasopharyngeal or oropharyngeal swab from every participant. Over an approximately two-month period, participants in the prospective study had the option of providing additional blood draws and questionnaires. Before DNA extraction, prospective study blood samples were shipped either frozen or at room temperature.

The chain joins TRBV14 to TRBJ1-2, with TRBD1 perhaps the D gene, on 6 matching bases. The receptor was derived from a woman in her thirties who had recovered from COVID-19. Material: PBMCs or T cells enriched from blood (not recorded which). The nucleotides read TGTGCCAGCAGCCAAGCAGGGGTCTATGGCTACACCTTC. Its product reads: CASSQAGVYGYTF.